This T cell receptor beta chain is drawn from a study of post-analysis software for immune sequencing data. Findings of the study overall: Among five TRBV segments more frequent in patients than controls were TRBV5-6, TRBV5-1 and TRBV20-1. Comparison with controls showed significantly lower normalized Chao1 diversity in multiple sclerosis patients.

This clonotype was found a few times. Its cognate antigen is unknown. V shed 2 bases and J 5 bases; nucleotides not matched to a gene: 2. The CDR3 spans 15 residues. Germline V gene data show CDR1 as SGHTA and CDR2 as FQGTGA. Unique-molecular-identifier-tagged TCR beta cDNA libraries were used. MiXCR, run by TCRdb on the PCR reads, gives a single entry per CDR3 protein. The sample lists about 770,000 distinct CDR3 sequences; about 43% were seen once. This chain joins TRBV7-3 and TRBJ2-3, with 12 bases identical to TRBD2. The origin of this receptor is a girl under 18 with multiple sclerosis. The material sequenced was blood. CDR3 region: CASSLLAGGVDTQYF. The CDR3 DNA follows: TGTGCCAGCAGCTTACTAGCGGGAGGGGTAGATACGCAGTATTTT.